This TCR beta chain stems from a study of tumor and adjacent non-tumor tissue in lung cancer. Background on the study: Approximately 4.2 million productive TCRbeta reads were obtained per sample on average. Overall study findings and caveats: Significantly higher TCR diversity was found in tumor than normal lung. Tumor repertoires had a smaller top 100 clone share than normal lung.

About this clonotype: Its cognate antigen is unknown.

V was trimmed by 0 bases and J by 2 bases, leaving 11 bases between them. In germline, CDR1 is SGHDT, CDR2 YYEEEE. There are 16 residues in the CDR3. The template was RNA from unsorted bulk tissue. More than 3 cm separated this lung sample from the edge of the tumor. A modified ARM-PCR protocol with three rounds of nested PCR amplified TCRbeta. TCRdb redid the calling of the multiplex PCR reads with MiXCR, one entry per CDR3 protein. The sample holds some 97,000 distinct CDR3 sequences, 65% seen once. The origin of this receptor is a man aged 30 to 45 with non-small cell lung cancer. The V call is TRBV5-6, the J call TRBJ2-2; the D gene is possibly TRBD2 (5 bases). The sequenced sample was distant non-tumor lung tissue. CDR3 in amino acids: CASSLEEDVNTGELFF. CDR3 nucleotide sequence: TGTGCCAGCAGCTTGGAGGAGGATGTCAACACCGGGGAGCTGTTTTTT. The entire variable domain, with the rest obtained from reference TRBV5-6 and TRBJ2-2, is as follows: DAGVTQSPTHLIKTRGQQVTLRCSPKSGHDTVSWYQQALGQGPQFIFQYYEEEERQRGNFPDRFSGHQFPNYSSELNVNALLLGDSALYLCASSLEEDVNTGELFFGEGSRLTVL.